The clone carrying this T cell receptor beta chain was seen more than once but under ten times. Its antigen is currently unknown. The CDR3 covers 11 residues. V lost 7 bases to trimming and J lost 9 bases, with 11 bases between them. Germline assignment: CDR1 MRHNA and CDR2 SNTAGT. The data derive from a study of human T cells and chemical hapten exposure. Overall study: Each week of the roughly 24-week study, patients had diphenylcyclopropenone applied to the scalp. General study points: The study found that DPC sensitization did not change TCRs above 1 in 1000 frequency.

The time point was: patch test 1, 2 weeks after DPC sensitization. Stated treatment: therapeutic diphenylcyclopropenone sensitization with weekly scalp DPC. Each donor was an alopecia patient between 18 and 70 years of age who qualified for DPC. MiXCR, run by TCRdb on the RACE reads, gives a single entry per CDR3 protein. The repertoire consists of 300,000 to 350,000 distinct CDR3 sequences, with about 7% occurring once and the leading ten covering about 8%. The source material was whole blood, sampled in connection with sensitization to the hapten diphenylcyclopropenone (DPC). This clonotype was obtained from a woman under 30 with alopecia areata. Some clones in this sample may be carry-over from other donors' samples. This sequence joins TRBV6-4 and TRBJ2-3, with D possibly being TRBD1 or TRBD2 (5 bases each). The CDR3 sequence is CASMGRYTQYF. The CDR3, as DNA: TGTGCCAGCATGGGACGTTACACGCAGTATTTT.